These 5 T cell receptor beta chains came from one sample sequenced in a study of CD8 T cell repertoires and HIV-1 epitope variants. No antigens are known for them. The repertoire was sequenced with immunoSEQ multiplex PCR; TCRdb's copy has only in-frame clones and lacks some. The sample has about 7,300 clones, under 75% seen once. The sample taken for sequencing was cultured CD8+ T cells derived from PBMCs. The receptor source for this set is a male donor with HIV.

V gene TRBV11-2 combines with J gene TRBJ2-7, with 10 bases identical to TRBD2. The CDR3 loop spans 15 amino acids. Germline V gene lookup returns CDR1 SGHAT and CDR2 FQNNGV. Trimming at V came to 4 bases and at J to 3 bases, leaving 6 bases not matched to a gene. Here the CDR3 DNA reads TGTGCCAGCAGCTATTCAGCTAGCGGGGGCTACGAGCAGTACTTC. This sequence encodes CASSYSASGGYEQYF.

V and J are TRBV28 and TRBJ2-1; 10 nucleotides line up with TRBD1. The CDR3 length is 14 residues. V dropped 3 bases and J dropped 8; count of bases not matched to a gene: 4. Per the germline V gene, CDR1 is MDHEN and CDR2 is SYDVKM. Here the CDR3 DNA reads TGTGCCAGCAGTTTGGGACAGGGGTTGGATGAGCAGTTCTTC. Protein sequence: CASSLGQGLDEQFF.

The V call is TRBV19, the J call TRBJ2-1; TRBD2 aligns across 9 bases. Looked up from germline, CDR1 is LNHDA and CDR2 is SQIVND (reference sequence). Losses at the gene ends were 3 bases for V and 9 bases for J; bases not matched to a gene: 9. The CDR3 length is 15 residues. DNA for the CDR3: TGTGCCAGTAGTATGTCGGCTAGCGGGATATCTGAGCAGTTCTTC. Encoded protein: CASSMSASGISEQFF.

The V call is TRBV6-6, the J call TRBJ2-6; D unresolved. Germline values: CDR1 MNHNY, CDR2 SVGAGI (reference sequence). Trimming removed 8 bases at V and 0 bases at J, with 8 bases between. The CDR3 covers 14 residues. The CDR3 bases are TGTGCCAGCGAAGAGCTCTCTGGGGCCAACGTCCTGACTTTC. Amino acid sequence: CASEELSGANVLTF.

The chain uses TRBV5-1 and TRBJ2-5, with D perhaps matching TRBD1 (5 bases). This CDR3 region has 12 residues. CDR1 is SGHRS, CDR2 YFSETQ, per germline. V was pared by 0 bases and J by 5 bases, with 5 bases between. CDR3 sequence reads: CASSLAGETQYF. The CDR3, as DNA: TGCGCCAGCAGCTTGGCAGGGGAGACCCAGTACTTC.